This T cell receptor beta chain comes out of a study of beta chain features in type 1 diabetes (dated by TCRdb to between 2017 and 2018). Study-wide context: Mean age, gender distribution, total cell number and subset yield did not differ between patients and healthy donors. In the study, recently diagnosed type 1 diabetes patients and matched healthy donors were compared on the TCRB repertoires of their sorted circulating CD4+ T cell subsets. A total of roughly 98,000,000 sorted cells were examined across all samples, and a strong correlation was observed between cell number per subset and RNA yield. Regulatory and stem cell-like memory subsets were obtained from only 8 patients and roughly eight healthy donors, while naive and central memory subsets were obtained from all 30 or so donors.

What the research found in general, with its limitations: A moderate but significant shortening of TCRB CDR3 length was observed in type 1 diabetes patients in all four CD4+ subsets. Only small numbers of individuals were included in the HLA sub-analyses, which left unresolved whether HLA type had any influence on TCRB rearrangement. The naive, central memory and regulatory TCRB repertoires appeared to resemble one another more closely among patients than among healthy donors. Patients with type 1 diabetes made fewer insertions and deleted more nucleotides at VDJ recombination sites, implying thymic rearrangement abnormalities. Because cDNA was sequenced instead of genomic DNA, activated cells with high expression could be over-represented, although the groups did not differ in activation or CD3 levels. PCR may preferentially amplify shorter templates, but because patient and control samples were amplified and corrected together, any resulting skew would affect both groups equally.

Each donor gave one peripheral blood draw, around 0.12 L on average, collected into heparinised tubes. Using a panel that included CD45RO, CCR7, CD25, CD127, CD95 and CD27, naive, central memory, regulatory and stem cell-like memory CD4+ T cells were sorted on a BD FACSAria II. A purity above 98% was achieved for all sorted populations. Right away, PBMCs were isolated by Lymphoprep density gradient centrifugation and were stained directly, with no culture step. To minimize batch effects, samples were stained and sorted in pairs, one healthy donor with one patient per experiment. This clone was detected ten times or more. What this receptor recognizes is not known. There are no base qualities to consult, and no much larger clone falls within one base. Per the germline V gene (reference sequence), PRHDT is the CDR1 and FYEKMQ is the CDR2. Reading from cysteine to phenylalanine, the CDR3 counts 15 amino acids. CDR3 DNA is the only sequence kept; it has 45 bases, read in frame from the first base. V is reduced by 0 bases and J by 4 bases, leaving a spacing of 13 bases between them.

The entire isolated RNA was reverse transcribed using the High Capacity cDNA Reverse Transcription Kit, and thus expressed TCRB transcripts were sequenced. Deep immunoSEQ sequencing was applied to naive, central memory and regulatory T cell samples, giving an average of around 3.4 million total reads per sample. Sorted cells were lysed in RLT buffer and RNA was extracted with DNase-treated RNeasy Micro or Mini kits, depending on cell number. To prevent cross-contamination, every cell subset was processed on its own, while patient and healthy donor samples were processed together. The immunoSEQ multiplex PCR was used to amplify TCRB sequences from cDNA, yielding 87-bp fragments that span the CDR3 region. Sequencing of the amplicons was performed on the Illumina HiSeq platform. The authors processed their data as follows. PCR bias was computationally corrected using synthetic template baselines, reads within Hamming distance 2 were collapsed, and singletons that could not be merged were discarded. Reads were aligned against IMGT so that V, D and J genes, CDR3 length and insertions or deletions at six rearrangement sites could be assigned. Within each subset, clonotype counts were normalized to sorted cell number, after which true diversity and Gini coefficients were computed with the tcR R package. Repertoire sharing was quantified using the overlap coefficient calculated on TCRB nucleotide sequences. TCRdb carries this immuneACCESS record with in-frame sequences only. Its versions omit some clonotypes, under half of them owing to an unresolved V gene in the studies checked, with the rest unexplained. V and J calls and clone size are copied from that table; D and trimming were computed from the DNA. The sample data list 130,000 or so clones, and 9% to 9.5% of these were observed just once. 0.68% of the sample lies in the top ten.

The sequence derives from a man younger than 35 in good health. The rearranged segments are TRBV13 and TRBJ2-7, with no confidently assigned D gene. Specimen: central memory CD4+ T cells from blood. At the DNA level, the sequence is TGTGCCAGCAGCTTAGGCCGAGATGGCGGTTACGAGCAGTACTTC. Translated, this is CASSLGRDGGYEQYF. The variable domain in full, with residues beyond the CDR3 obtained from the reference TRBV13 and TRBJ2-7 genes, is AAGVIQSPRHLIKEKRETATLKCYPIPRHDTVYWYQQGPGQDPQFLISFYEKMQSDKGSIPDRFSAQQFSDYHSELNMSSLELGDSALYFCASSLGRDGGYEQYFGPGTRLTVT.